The next 21 T cell receptor beta chains were all read from a single sample in a study of radiotherapy plus CTLA-4 blockade in lung cancer. Clones were read by immunoSEQ multiplex PCR, and TCRdb kept only the in-frame ones, dropping some. The sample lists about 43,000 clones; about 67% were seen once. Specimen: peripheral blood, collected from a patient treated with radiotherapy plus ipilimumab. All receptors come from a human donor with non-small cell lung cancer who had a partial response to radiotherapy plus ipilimumab.

The J gene is TRBJ2-1, the V gene TRBV5-1; tentatively, D is TRBD1 (5 bases). Trimming took off 1 base at V and 8 bases at J, with 13 bases between the two ends. Germline assignment: CDR1 SGHRS and CDR2 YFSETQ. The CDR3 is 14 residues long. The CDR3 loop reads CASSLQGMVDEQFF. In nucleotides, the CDR3 is TGCGCCAGCAGCTTGCAGGGTATGGTCGATGAGCAGTTCTTC.

CDR3 DNA: TGCGCCAGCAGCCAGGCGGGGGAGACCCAGTACTTC. Its protein is CASSQAGETQYF. The chain uses TRBV4-1 and TRBJ2-5; possible D gene TRBD2, 6 bases. Trimming took off 3 bases at V and 5 bases at J, with 7 bases between the two ends. The CDR3 covers 12 residues. The germline CDR1 and CDR2 sequences are MGHRA and YSYEKL.

The DNA for the CDR3 is TGCGCCAGCAGCCAGGGACAGGGGAGGGGTGAGCAGTTCTTC. Encoded protein: CASSQGQGRGEQFF. The J gene is TRBJ2-1, the V gene TRBV4-3, with 10 nucleotides matching TRBD1. This CDR3 region has 14 residues. Germline CDR1 reads LGHNA; CDR2 reads YSLEER. The trim removed 3 bases at V and 9 bases at J, leaving 5 bases unmatched.

V and J are TRBV5-6 and TRBJ2-2; TRBD2 aligns across 8 bases. The germline CDR1 and CDR2 sequences are SGHDT and YYEEEE. V trimming: 0 bases; J trimming: 7 bases; junction bases outside the gene matches: 14. This CDR3 has 18 residues. CDR3 in amino acids: CASSLVLNREGFFGELFF. The CDR3 nucleotides read TGTGCCAGCAGCTTGGTTCTCAACCGGGAGGGGTTTTTCGGGGAGCTGTTTTTT.

J is TRBJ1-1 and V is TRBV7-9, with D possibly matching TRBD1 (5 bases). Germline CDR1 SEHNR, CDR2 FQNEAQ (reference sequence). CDR3 length: 13 residues. V was trimmed by 4 bases and J by 5 bases, leaving 11 bases between them. The chain's CDR3 is CASSSTGRTEAFF. DNA of the CDR3: TGTGCCAGCAGCTCCACAGGCCGAACTGAAGCTTTCTTT.

This clone showed up just once. One junction end does not reproduce the germline sequence, and a read error may be involved. The chain employs TRBV7-9 and TRBJ1-2; unclear D gene. The CDR3 sequence is 12 residues long. Germline values: CDR1 SEHNR, CDR2 FQNEAQ (reference sequence). The CDR3 DNA follows: TGTGCCAGCAGCTCAGACGTTGGCGGCTGCACCTTC. Its protein product is CASSSDVGGCTF.

This chain links TRBV5-1 with TRBJ2-3; TRBD2 agrees at 15 bases. CDR3 size: 17 residues. Trimming removed 5 bases from V and 5 bases from J; junction bases left unmatched: 9. Germline V lookup: CDR1 SGHRS, CDR2 YFSETQ. For the CDR3, the DNA is TGCGCCAGCAGTGTCGCGCCGGGACTAGCGGGGGGAGATACGCAGTATTTT. Protein product: CASSVAPGLAGGDTQYF.

This chain joins TRBV5-5 and TRBJ2-7, with 7 positions matching TRBD1. This CDR3 has 15 amino acids. Trimming removed 0 bases from V and 4 bases from J; junction bases left unmatched: 7. Germline V lookup: CDR1 SGHKS, CDR2 YYEKEE (reference sequence). The CDR3 nucleotides read TGTGCCAGCAGCTTGGAGGGGGCCAACATTTACGAGCAGTACTTC. It specifies CASSLEGANIYEQYF.

The chain couples TRBV19 to TRBJ1-2, with 8 nucleotides matching TRBD1. Germline CDR1 reads LNHDA; CDR2 reads SQIVND (reference sequence). The CDR3 consists of 14 residues. Unmatched junction bases numbered 15, after V lost 7 bases and J lost 11 bases. The CDR3 nucleotides read TGTGCCAGTAACACTTTCGACAGGGGCAGGGGGTACACCTTC. As protein: CASNTFDRGRGYTF.

This clone has only a few counts. The gene calls are TRBV19 and TRBJ2-1; 7 nucleotides align to TRBD2. CDR1 and CDR2 (germline): LNHDA, SQIVND (reference sequence). The length of the CDR3 is 19 residues. V dropped 10 bases and J dropped 0; count of bases not matched to a gene: 21. In nucleotides, the CDR3 is TGTGCCACCCTCGTGGGGTCCCCCCGAGCGGGAAGCTCCTACAATGAGCAGTTCTTC. Its protein product is CATLVGSPRAGSSYNEQFF.

V and J are TRBV7-8 and TRBJ1-2; tentatively, D is TRBD1 (6 bases). CDR3 length: 11 residues. Germline V gene data show CDR1 as SGHVS and CDR2 as FQNEAQ. The V gene lost 4 bases and the J gene lost 7 bases, with 7 bases spanning the gap. The CDR3: CASSSRGGYTF. The CDR3 region has the DNA TGTGCCAGCAGCTCCAGGGGTGGCTACACCTTC.

V and J are TRBV10-3 and TRBJ1-5, with TRBD1 matching over 7 bases. The V gene's germline CDR1 is ENHRY and CDR2 SYGVKD. CDR3 length equals 14 residues. V was pared by 8 bases and J by 4 bases, with 8 bases of the junction left unmatched. The CDR3 bases are TGTGCCATCGGTGGGACAGAGACTAATCAGCCCCAGCATTTT. It translates to CAIGGTETNQPQHF.

The DNA for the CDR3 is TGTGCCAGCTCAAGGCTGGCTAGCGGGAAACCCTACAATGAGCAGTTCTTC. Protein sequence: CASSRLASGKPYNEQFF. This chain links TRBV18 with TRBJ2-1; 9 bases fit TRBD2. The CDR3 is 17 amino acids. CDR1 is KGHSH and CDR2 is LQKENI in the germline V gene. After removal of 5 bases from V and 2 bases from J, the junction contained 10 bases not matched to a gene.

V and J are TRBV25-1 and TRBJ1-6, with a weak D call TRBD1 (6 bases). Deletions cut 2 bases from V and 9 bases from J, with 14 bases between. Germline loops: CDR1 MGHDK, CDR2 SYGVNS. This CDR3 spans 15 amino acids. The CDR3 region has the DNA TGTGCCAGCAGTGAACGATTACAGGGAACTTCACCCCTCCACTTT. This codes for CASSERLQGTSPLHF. The whole variable domain, filled in from reference TRBV25-1 and TRBJ1-6, reads EADIYQTPRYLVIGTGKKITLECSQTMGHDKMYWYQQDPGMELHLIHYSYGVNSTEKGDLSSESTVSRIRTEHFPLTLESARPSHTSQYLCASSERLQGTSPLHFGNGTRLTVT.

J is TRBJ1-2 and V is TRBV29-1; D possibly corresponds to TRBD1 (5 bases). In germline, CDR1 is SQVTM, CDR2 ANQGSEA. The CDR3 contains 14 residues. Trimming took off 6 bases at V and 4 bases at J, with 18 bases between the two ends. The CDR3 is CSVGLGGVGYGYTF. The CDR3 bases are TGCAGCGTGGGGTTAGGAGGGGTTGGCTATGGCTACACCTTC.

This rearrangement joins TRBV5-6 to TRBJ1-2; TRBD1 is a possible D gene (6 bases). V was pared by 5 bases and J by 3 bases, with 20 bases between. The germline V gene encodes CDR1 SGHDT and CDR2 YYEEEE. This CDR3 is built from 16 residues. The CDR3 DNA is TGTGCCAGCAGTATGCCTGCGGGGGGGGGCTACTATGGCTACACCTTC. Its translation: CASSMPAGGGYYGYTF.

This clone was seen just once. The chain uses TRBV13 and TRBJ2-3; 7 bases line up with TRBD2. Germline assignment: CDR1 PRHDT and CDR2 FYEKMQ (reference sequence). CDR3 size: 16 residues. Trimming removed 7 bases from V and 0 bases from J; junction bases left unmatched: 10. Here the CDR3 DNA reads TGTGCCAGCAAGGGCGGGGGTCTTTCTAGCACAGATACGCAGTATTTT. Translated: CASKGGGLSSTDTQYF.

The chain employs TRBV5-1 and TRBJ2-2; a weak D match, TRBD2 (6 bases). The CDR3 is made up of 14 amino acids. The ends were cut back, 5 bases at V and 6 bases at J, with 14 bases in the middle. Germline V lookup: CDR1 SGHRS, CDR2 YFSETQ. In nucleotides, the CDR3 is TGCGCCAGCAGACCCGGGACTCCCCCCGGGGAGCTGTTTTTT. Translated: CASRPGTPPGELFF.

This sequence joins TRBV5-1 and TRBJ1-5; D possibly corresponds to TRBD1 (6 bases). CDR1 and CDR2 (germline): SGHRS, YFSETQ. CDR3 length: 15 amino acids. The V and J ends lost 4 bases and 5 bases respectively, with 16 bases between them. CDR3 region: CASSPEGGGYQPQHF. In DNA form, the CDR3 reads TGCGCCAGCAGCCCCGAGGGGGGGGGCTATCAGCCCCAGCATTTT.

The J gene is TRBJ2-7, the V gene TRBV5-1, with D perhaps matching TRBD1 (6 bases). Per the germline V gene, CDR1 is SGHRS and CDR2 is YFSETQ. V was shortened by 4 bases and J by 6 bases, with 17 bases between the two germline ends. The CDR3 runs to 14 residues. The CDR3 nucleotides are TGCGCCAGCAGCCTACTACAGGGTCACGGCGAGCAGTACTTC. Encoded protein: CASSLLQGHGEQYF.

The CDR3 loop is CASRDQGVPGYEQYF. CDR3 nucleotides: TGTGCCAGCAGAGATCAGGGGGTCCCGGGCTACGAGCAGTACTTC. The chain links TRBV6-5 to TRBJ2-7; 7 bases match TRBD1. Trimming removed 6 bases from V and 3 bases from J; junction bases left unmatched: 11. The CDR3 runs to 15 residues. Germline CDR1 is MNHEY and CDR2 is SVGAGI.